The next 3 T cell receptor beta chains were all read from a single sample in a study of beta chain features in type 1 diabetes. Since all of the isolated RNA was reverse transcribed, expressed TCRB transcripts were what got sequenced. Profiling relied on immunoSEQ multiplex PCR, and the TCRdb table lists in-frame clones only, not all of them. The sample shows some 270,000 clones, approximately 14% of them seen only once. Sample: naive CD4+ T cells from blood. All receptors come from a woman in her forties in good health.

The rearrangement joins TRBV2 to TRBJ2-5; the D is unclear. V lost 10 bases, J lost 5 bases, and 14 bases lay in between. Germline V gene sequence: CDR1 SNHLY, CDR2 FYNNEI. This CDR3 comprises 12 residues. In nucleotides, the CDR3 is TGTGCCACCTTCCAATACGGGGAGACCCAGTACTTC. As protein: CATFQYGETQYF.

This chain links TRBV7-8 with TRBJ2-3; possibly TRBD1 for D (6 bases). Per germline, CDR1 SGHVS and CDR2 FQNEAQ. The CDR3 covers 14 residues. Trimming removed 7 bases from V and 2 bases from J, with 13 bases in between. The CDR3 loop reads CASNERTATDTQYF. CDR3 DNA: TGTGCCAGCAACGAGCGGACAGCCACAGATACGCAGTATTTT.

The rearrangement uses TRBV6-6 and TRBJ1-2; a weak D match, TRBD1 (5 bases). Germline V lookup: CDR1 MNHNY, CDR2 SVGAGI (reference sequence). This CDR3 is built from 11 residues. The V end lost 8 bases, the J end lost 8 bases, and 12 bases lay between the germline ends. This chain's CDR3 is CASRDREGYTF. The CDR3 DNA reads TGTGCCAGCCGGGACCGGGAGGGCTACACCTTC.